The entry below gives a single T cell receptor beta chain sequence along with its context. What it binds is unknown. This entry belongs to a study of T cell responses to AZD1222 COVID-19 vaccine. Study-wide results and caveats: Scientists sampled the repertoires only once the peak T cell response had passed.

J gave up 6 bases and V 6 bases, and 3 bases lay outside the gene matches. CDR1 and CDR2 (germline): LNHDA, SQIVND (reference sequence). This CDR3 spans 13 amino acids. The method was immunoSEQ multiplex PCR; TCRdb's version includes in-frame clones alone and lacks a portion of them. This sample has over 100,000 clones, with about 87% found just once. The sequences come from peripheral blood, collected 28 days after the second AZD1222 dose. The origin of this receptor is an adult who received the AZD1222 COVID-19 vaccine. V is TRBV19 and J is TRBJ1-5, with 9 bases that match TRBD1. CDR3 sequence reads: CASSPTGGQPQHF. The CDR3 region has the DNA TGTGCCAGTAGCCCGACAGGGGGTCAGCCCCAGCATTTT. Full variable domain (remainder filled in from reference TRBV19 and TRBJ1-5): DGGITQSPKYLFRKEGQNVTLSCEQNLNHDAMYWYRQDPGQGLRLIYYSQIVNDFQKGDIAEGYSVSREKKESFPLTVTSAQKNPTAFYLCASSPTGGQPQHFGDGTRLSIL.